This T cell receptor beta chain was observed in a study of OX40 agonist ivuxolimab in advanced cancers. Whole-study results and caveats: Relative to CD4+, CD8+ T cells held more expanded clones on average.

For this clone: The antigen is unknown.

Trimming cost V 0 bases and J 4 bases, with 14 bases left between them. This CDR3 has 15 residues. The germline CDR1 and CDR2 sequences are SGHRS and YFSETQ. This table comes from immunoSEQ multiplex PCR, and its TCRdb copy is limited to in-frame clones, with some not included. The data contain tens of thousands of clones, roughly 84% of them singletons. This chain connects TRBV5-1 to TRBJ2-7; D perhaps matches TRBD2 (5 bases). The sequence was collected from an adult with an advanced solid tumor such as melanoma, head and neck, liver or kidney cancer. The sequences come from CD4+ or CD8+ T cells sorted from blood, collected in a trial of the OX40 agonist ivuxolimab. CDR3 DNA sequence: TGCGCCAGCAGCTTGGGCAGGCGGGCCTTGTACGAGCAGTACTTC. It encodes CASSLGRRALYEQYF.